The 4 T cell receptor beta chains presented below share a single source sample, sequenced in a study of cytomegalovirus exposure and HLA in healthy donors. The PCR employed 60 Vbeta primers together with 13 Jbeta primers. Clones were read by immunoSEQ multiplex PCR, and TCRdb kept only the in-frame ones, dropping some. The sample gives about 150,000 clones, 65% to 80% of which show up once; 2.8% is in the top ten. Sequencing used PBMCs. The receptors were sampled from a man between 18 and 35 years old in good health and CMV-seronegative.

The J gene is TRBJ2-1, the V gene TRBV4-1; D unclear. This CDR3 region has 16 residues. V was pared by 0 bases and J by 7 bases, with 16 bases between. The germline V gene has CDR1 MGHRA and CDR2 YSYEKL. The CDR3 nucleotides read TGCGCCAGCAGCCAAGAATCCGGTGGGCTTATAAATGAGCAGTTCTTC. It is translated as CASSQESGGLINEQFF.

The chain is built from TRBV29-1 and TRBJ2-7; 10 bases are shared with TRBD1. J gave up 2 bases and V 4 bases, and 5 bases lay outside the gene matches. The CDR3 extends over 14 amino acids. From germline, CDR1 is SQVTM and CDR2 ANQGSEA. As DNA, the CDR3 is TGCAGCGTTGGCCGGACAGGGGGTCCCTACGAGCAGTACTTC. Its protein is CSVGRTGGPYEQYF.

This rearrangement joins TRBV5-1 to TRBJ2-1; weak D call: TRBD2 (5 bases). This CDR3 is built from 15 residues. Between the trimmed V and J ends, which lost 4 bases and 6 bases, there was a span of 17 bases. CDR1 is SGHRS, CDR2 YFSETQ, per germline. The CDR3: CASSLGVRDVNEQFF. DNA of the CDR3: TGCGCCAGCAGCCTTGGAGTCCGGGATGTCAATGAGCAGTTCTTC.

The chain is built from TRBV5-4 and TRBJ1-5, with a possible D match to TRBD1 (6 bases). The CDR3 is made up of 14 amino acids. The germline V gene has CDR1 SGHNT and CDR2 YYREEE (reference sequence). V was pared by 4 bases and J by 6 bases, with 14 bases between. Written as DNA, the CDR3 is TGTGCCAGCAGCCGGGACGGGGGGGCTCAGCCCCAGCATTTT. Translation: CASSRDGGAQPQHF.